Listed here are 5 T cell receptor beta chains from one sample, sequenced in a study of T-cell memory formation after mild COVID-19. Each CDR3 protein gets one entry after TCRdb re-called the 5' RACE reads with MiXCR. The data show more than 80,000 distinct CDR3 sequences, 17% seen once. The sample consisted of PBMCs or a T cell subset sorted from them (not recorded which). Receptor source: an adult woman who had mild COVID-19 (a few samples of this study predate the infection). Cell type and time point are not known.

This clonotype has more than one count but fewer than ten. The rearrangement links TRBV5-1 to TRBJ2-7, with D tentatively TRBD1 (5 bases). CDR3 length: 14 residues. The germline V gene has CDR1 SGHRS and CDR2 YFSETQ. V lost 1 base and J lost 3, with 11 bases in between. CDR3 sequence: CASSLYPGNYEQYF. The CDR3 DNA reads TGCGCCAGCAGCTTGTATCCAGGGAACTACGAGCAGTACTTC.

This clonotype was seen more than once but under ten times. V is TRBV6-5 and J is TRBJ2-3; TRBD1 aligns across 7 bases. The germline V gene encodes CDR1 MNHEY and CDR2 SVGAGI. The V gene end was trimmed by 4 bases and the J gene end by 3 bases; junction bases not matched to a gene: 7. The CDR3 is 15 amino acids. The CDR3, as DNA: TGTGCCAGCAGTTCTCGACAGGGATGGACAGATACGCAGTATTTT. This sequence encodes CASSSRQGWTDTQYF.

This clonotype was counted a few times. This rearrangement joins TRBV6-1 to TRBJ2-7, with unresolved D. CDR3 length: 15 amino acids. Germline V gives CDR1 MNHNS, CDR2 SASEGT. The V gene lost 5 bases and the J gene lost 1 base, with 15 bases spanning the gap. DNA of the CDR3: TGTGCCAGCAGTCCCCAAGTGGGCATTTCCTACGAGCAGTACTTC. It codes for CASSPQVGISYEQYF.

This clonotype has only one observation. J is TRBJ2-1 and V is TRBV15, with 13 bases lining up with TRBD2. CDR1 and CDR2 (germline): LNHNV, YYDKDF (reference sequence). V trimming: 1 base; J trimming: 0 bases; junction bases outside the gene matches: 12. The CDR3 consists of 21 residues. CDR3: CATSRARQTSGGSNSYNEQFF. CDR3 in DNA: TGTGCCACCAGCAGAGCCCGCCAGACTAGCGGGGGGTCTAACTCCTACAATGAGCAGTTCTTC.

This clonotype showed up just a few times. This chain links TRBV24-1 with TRBJ1-5; TRBD1 agrees at 9 bases. The CDR3 contains 15 residues. In germline, CDR1 is KGHDR, CDR2 SFDVKD. V shed 4 bases and J 5 bases; nucleotides not matched to a gene: 5. The CDR3 region is CATSDRDRDDQPQHF. In DNA form, the CDR3 reads TGTGCCACCAGTGACAGGGACAGGGACGATCAGCCCCAGCATTTT.